The clone carrying this T cell receptor (beta chain) came up a few times. This sample was included in a study of blood T cell repertoires in COVID-19. Study summary: The study drew acute and convalescent COVID-19 samples from the United States, Italy and Spain. The cDNA or gDNA used as material had been derived from T cells, B-cell-depleted T cells, or PBMCs.

Enrolment of Seattle patients took place during active infection, and they were followed longitudinally. Per the original methods: Nucleated cell number was recorded as an estimate derived from reference gene primer amplification. Using immunoSEQ multiplex PCR, the repertoire was profiled, and TCRdb retains in-frame clones only, with some absent. From that table come the V and J calls and clone size; the DNA was used to work out D and trimming. The sample includes some 230,000 clones, 75% to 85% of them seen just once. The receptor was isolated from a woman aged 80 or over with COVID-19, enrolled during active disease. The sample taken for sequencing was peripheral blood.

CDR3: CASSQSRTGNSPLHF. Here the CDR3 DNA reads TGTGCCAGCAGCCAAAGTCGGACAGGGAATTCACCCCTCCACTTT. This chain uses TRBV3-1 (or the pseudogene TRBV3-2) with TRBJ1-6; 8 nucleotides line up with TRBD1. Germline-derived CDR1 and CDR2 are LGHDT and YNNKEL (reference sequence). This CDR3 is 15 amino acids long. V lost 2 bases to trimming and J lost 7 bases; unmatched junction nucleotides: 4.